One and the same sample provided the 24 T cell receptor beta chains below, sequenced in a study of blood T cell repertoires in COVID-19. This table comes from immunoSEQ multiplex PCR, and its TCRdb copy is limited to in-frame clones, with some not included. The sample lists tens of thousands of clones, around 90% occurring once. Sequenced input: peripheral blood. The receptors come from a man aged 55 to 70 with COVID-19, enrolled during active disease.

The CDR3 bases are TGTGCCAGCAGCCAATTATCTGAAGCTTTCTTT. This sequence encodes CASSQLSEAFF. The chain uses TRBV3-1 (or the pseudogene TRBV3-2) and TRBJ1-1, with D uncertain. The CDR3 has 11 amino acids. Germline CDR1 is LGHDT and CDR2 is YNNKEL (reference sequence). The V gene lost 2 bases and the J gene lost 6 bases, with 4 bases spanning the gap.

This rearrangement joins TRBV18 to TRBJ1-6; D is perhaps TRBD1 (5 bases). CDR1 is KGHSH and CDR2 is LQKENI in the germline V gene. Deletions cut 3 bases from V and 6 bases from J, with 6 bases between. The CDR3 totals 13 residues. Here the CDR3 reads CASSPDTNSPLHF. The CDR3 nucleotides are TGTGCCAGCTCACCGGACACTAATTCACCCCTCCACTTT.

V is TRBV19 and J is TRBJ2-2; maybe TRBD1 (5 bases). V was cut by 6 bases and J by 2 bases, with 13 bases left in between. CDR1 is LNHDA and CDR2 is SQIVND in the germline V gene (reference sequence). The CDR3 contains 15 residues. CDR3 in amino acids: CASRHRRGNTGELFF. Written as DNA, the CDR3 is TGTGCCAGTAGGCATCGTAGGGGAAACACCGGGGAGCTGTTTTTT.

The chain links TRBV30 to TRBJ2-5, with D possibly being TRBD1 (6 bases). This CDR3 region has 14 residues. Trimming pared 2 bases from V and 1 base from J, leaving 11 bases between. Germline V lookup: CDR1 GTSNPN, CDR2 SVGIG (reference sequence). CDR3 in DNA: TGTGCCTGGAGTACCCGACAGGTCCAAGAGACCCAGTACTTC. Protein: CAWSTRQVQETQYF. The complete variable domain, with remaining parts taken from reference TRBV30 and TRBJ2-5, reads SQTIHQWPATLVQPVGSPLSLECTVEGTSNPNLYWYRQAAGRGLQLLFYSVGIGQISSEVPQNLSASRPQDRQFILSSKKLLLSDSGFYLCAWSTRQVQETQYFGPGTRLLVL.

This clone was seen a handful of times. The gene calls are TRBV6-4 and TRBJ1-5; D not certain. The CDR3 runs 10 residues. Trimming removed 7 bases at V and 6 bases at J, with 4 bases between. The V gene's germline CDR1 is MRHNA and CDR2 SNTAGT. The CDR3 DNA follows: TGTGCCAGCAAGCGTCAGCCCCAGCATTTT. Protein product: CASKRQPQHF.

V usage is TRBV7-3 and J usage is TRBJ2-1, with D possibly being TRBD2 (5 bases). The CDR3 consists of 14 residues. Germline-derived CDR1 and CDR2 are SGHTA and FQGTGA. V lost 1 base, J lost 8 bases, and 12 bases lay in between. The CDR3 protein is CASSLNMGAYEQFF. The CDR3 DNA reads as TGTGCCAGCAGCTTAAATATGGGAGCATATGAGCAGTTCTTC.

V usage is TRBV7-2 and J usage is TRBJ2-7, with D possibly matching TRBD2 (6 bases). V lost 3 bases to trimming and J lost 0 bases, with 12 bases between them. The CDR3 is made up of 15 amino acids. Germline V gives CDR1 SGHTA, CDR2 FQGNSA. CDR3 nucleotide sequence: TGTGCCAGCAGCTTCAGGAGGGGCCTCTCCTACGAGCAGTACTTC. It specifies CASSFRRGLSYEQYF. Full variable domain (outside the CDR3, taken from reference TRBV7-2 and TRBJ2-7): GAGVSQSPSNKVTEKGKDVELRCDPISGHTALYWYRQSLGQGLEFLIYFQGNSAPDKSGLPSDRFSAERTGGSVSTLTIQRTQQEDSAVYLCASSFRRGLSYEQYFGPGTRLTVT.

V is TRBV5-6 and J is TRBJ1-5, with 12 bases aligning to TRBD1. This CDR3 has 19 amino acids. The germline CDR1 and CDR2 sequences are SGHDT and YYEEEE. V gave up 4 bases and J gave up 1 base; unmatched junction bases: 12. CDR3 sequence: CASSASGTGGLRSNQPQHF. CDR3 nucleotides: TGTGCCAGCAGCGCCTCCGGGACAGGGGGCCTAAGGAGCAATCAGCCCCAGCATTTT.

The chain joins TRBV2 to TRBJ2-1; the match to TRBD2 covers 10 bases. Looked up from germline, CDR1 is SNHLY and CDR2 is FYNNEI. The J segment lost 4 bases and the V segment lost 6 bases, leaving 3 bases of the junction unmatched. There are 14 residues in the CDR3. CDR3 DNA: TGTGCCAGCAGCACTAGCGGGGAATACAATGAGCAGTTCTTC. The encoded protein is CASSTSGEYNEQFF.

This clone occurred a few times. This chain joins TRBV7-9 and TRBJ1-3, with D tentatively TRBD1 (6 bases). CDR1 is SEHNR and CDR2 is FQNEAQ in the germline V gene (reference sequence). V lost 6 bases and J 0 bases, leaving 21 bases between the germline ends. The CDR3 contains 18 residues. The CDR3 reads CASRGGAQRGTSGNTIYF. CDR3 bases: TGTGCCAGCAGAGGGGGAGCTCAGAGGGGCACCTCTGGAAACACCATATATTTT.

The chain recombines TRBV5-4 with TRBJ2-3, with TRBD2 identical over 7 bases. Trimming removed 7 bases from V and 1 base from J; junction bases left unmatched: 6. This CDR3 is built from 14 residues. The V gene's germline CDR1 is SGHNT and CDR2 YYREEE (reference sequence). The chain's CDR3 is CASAGLEGTDTQYF. CDR3 in DNA: TGTGCCAGCGCTGGACTAGAGGGCACAGATACGCAGTATTTT. Combining the CDR3 with reference TRBV5-4 and TRBJ2-3 gives the whole variable domain ETGVTQSPTHLIKTRGQQVTLRCSSQSGHNTVSWYQQALGQGPQFIFQYYREEENGRGNFPPRFSGLQFPNYSSELNVNALELDDSALYLCASAGLEGTDTQYFGPGTRLTVL.

The rearrangement links TRBV13 to TRBJ2-1; maybe TRBD2 (6 bases). V was cut by 3 bases and J by 9 bases, with 12 bases left in between. The CDR3 extends over 13 amino acids. Germline CDR1 PRHDT, CDR2 FYEKMQ (reference sequence). Here the CDR3 DNA reads TGTGCCAGCAGCTTGGGGGAGGCCGGTGAGCAGTTCTTC. It translates to CASSLGEAGEQFF.

The chain joins TRBV29-1 to TRBJ2-1; the match to TRBD1 covers 11 bases. The CDR3 is made up of 14 amino acids. The V gene's germline CDR1 is SQVTM and CDR2 ANQGSEA. J gave up 10 bases and V 7 bases, and 12 bases lay outside the gene matches. CDR3 DNA: TGCAGCGCAACTGGACAGGGGGCAGTAGGGGAGCAGTTCTTC. Its translation: CSATGQGAVGEQFF.

This rearrangement joins TRBV7-9 to TRBJ1-2; 11 nucleotides agree with TRBD1. This CDR3 spans 13 amino acids. The V gene's germline CDR1 is SEHNR and CDR2 FQNEAQ (reference sequence). The J segment lost 8 bases and the V segment lost 5 bases, leaving 4 bases of the junction unmatched. The chain's CDR3 is CASSPWTGGGYTF. CDR3 in DNA: TGTGCCAGCAGCCCCTGGACAGGGGGCGGCTACACCTTC.

This chain connects TRBV30 to TRBJ1-5; 7 bases match TRBD1. Germline assignment: CDR1 GTSNPN and CDR2 SVGIG (reference sequence). Trimming removed 2 bases from V and 5 bases from J; junction bases left unmatched: 9. The CDR3 is made up of 15 amino acids. As DNA, the CDR3 is TGTGCCTGGAGTATCGCCGGGACAGCCGATCAGCCCCAGCATTTT. It specifies CAWSIAGTADQPQHF.

The chain uses TRBV29-1 and TRBJ2-2; a weak D match, TRBD1 (6 bases). With 7 bases removed from V and 4 bases from J, the gap between germline ends came to 16 bases. Germline CDR1 reads SQVTM; CDR2 reads ANQGSEA. The CDR3 has 14 amino acids. CDR3 coding DNA: TGCAGCGCCAGTAGGGGGACGGGCACCGGGGAGCTGTTTTTT. It encodes CSASRGTGTGELFF.

This rearrangement joins TRBV6-6 to TRBJ2-3, with 10 bases lining up with TRBD1. This CDR3 has 16 residues. V was clipped by 6 bases and J by 4 bases; unmatched bases: 10. Germline values: CDR1 MNHNY, CDR2 SVGAGI (reference sequence). The CDR3 spells CASSTGTGVPSDTQYF. CDR3 nucleotides: TGTGCCAGCAGCACCGGGACAGGGGTACCCTCAGATACGCAGTATTTT.

The chain carries TRBV7-9 and TRBJ1-1; tentative D call: TRBD1 (5 bases). Deletions cut 5 bases from V and 1 base from J, with 8 bases between. This CDR3 spans 13 amino acids. Germline-derived CDR1 and CDR2 are SEHNR and FQNEAQ (reference sequence). DNA for the CDR3: TGTGCCAGCAGCAACAGGTGGAACACTGAAGCTTTCTTT. It translates to CASSNRWNTEAFF.

This rearrangement joins TRBV19 to TRBJ2-3; perhaps TRBD1 as D (5 bases). Germline V gene sequence: CDR1 LNHDA, CDR2 SQIVND (reference sequence). V lost 0 bases and J 5 bases, leaving 12 bases between the germline ends. The CDR3 covers 15 residues. DNA for the CDR3: TGTGCCAGTAGTATAGATCAACAGGTGGGAGATACGCAGTATTTT. It is translated as CASSIDQQVGDTQYF.

This clone was observed a few times. The sample has other DNA sequences that encode this CDR3 too. This rearrangement joins TRBV29-1 to TRBJ2-7; 9 positions match TRBD1. The germline gives CDR1 SQVTM, CDR2 ANQGSEA. This CDR3 is 11 amino acids long. V lost 6 bases to trimming and J lost 5 bases; unmatched junction nucleotides: 2. CDR3 nucleotides: TGCAGCGTGGGACAGGGCAACGAGCAGTACTTC. It encodes CSVGQGNEQYF.

This sequence joins TRBV6-5 and TRBJ2-7, with a weak D call TRBD2 (5 bases). The CDR3 loop spans 14 amino acids. Germline values: CDR1 MNHEY, CDR2 SVGAGI. V shed 6 bases and J shed 2 bases, with 14 bases lying between them. The chain's CDR3 is CASSRDYPPYEQYF. CDR3 coding DNA: TGTGCCAGCAGCCGCGACTATCCCCCCTACGAGCAGTACTTC.

CDR3 residues: CASSEGLIYEQYF. Written as DNA, the CDR3 is TGTGCCAGCAGTGAAGGACTGATCTACGAGCAGTACTTC. The chain uses TRBV6-1 and TRBJ2-7; D is unclear. Germline V CDR1 and CDR2: MNHNS, SASEGT. The CDR3 length is 13 residues. V gave up 1 base and J gave up 3 bases, with 7 bases separating them.

The CDR3 loop is CASSPRGHGDEQYF. DNA of the CDR3: TGTGCCAGCAGCCCCCGTGGACACGGCGACGAGCAGTACTTC. This chain joins TRBV11-3 and TRBJ2-7; TRBD1 is a possible D gene (5 bases). The CDR3 is made up of 14 amino acids. V was pared by 5 bases and J by 5 bases, with 16 bases between. Germline V gene data show CDR1 as SGHNT and CDR2 as YENEEA.

This clone occurred a few times. The V call is TRBV5-6, the J call TRBJ2-5; D gene ambiguous. Germline lookup yields CDR1 SGHDT and CDR2 YYEEEE. The CDR3 covers 13 residues. The V end was cut by 0 bases, the J end by 2 bases, with 5 bases between. The CDR3 region is CASSLGQQETQYF. The CDR3 region has the DNA TGTGCCAGCAGCTTGGGACAACAAGAGACCCAGTACTTC.